Presented here are 18 T cell receptor beta chains from one specimen sequenced in a study of cytomegalovirus exposure and HLA in healthy donors. This PCR relied on a set of 60 Vbeta primers and 13 Jbeta primers. Data came from immunoSEQ multiplex PCR; TCRdb stores just in-frame clones and leaves some out. The sample table sets out under 150,000 clones. The sequenced sample was PBMCs. The receptors were sampled from a middle-aged woman in good health and CMV-seronegative.

The chain combines TRBV19 with TRBJ2-3, with 9 bases fitting TRBD1. V lost 4 bases to trimming and J lost 7 bases; unmatched junction nucleotides: 12. The CDR3 totals 16 residues. Looked up from germline, CDR1 is LNHDA and CDR2 is SQIVND (reference sequence). CDR3 in amino acids: CASSTSTGGLWYTQYF. The CDR3 DNA sequence: TGTGCCAGTAGTACCTCGACAGGGGGGTTGTGGTATACGCAGTATTTT.

The chain carries TRBV11-3 and TRBJ1-1; D is uncertain. V was cut by 1 base and J by 1 base, with 10 bases left in between. This CDR3 has 15 amino acids. The germline V gene has CDR1 SGHNT and CDR2 YENEEA. CDR3 protein: CASSLGAGRNTEAFF. DNA for the CDR3: TGTGCCAGCAGCTTAGGTGCGGGTAGGAACACTGAAGCTTTCTTT.

V gene TRBV19 combines with J gene TRBJ2-2, with D maybe TRBD1 (6 bases). This CDR3 spans 16 amino acids. CDR1 is LNHDA, CDR2 SQIVND, per germline (reference sequence). V was trimmed by 3 bases and J by 1 base, leaving 12 bases between them. The CDR3 DNA reads as TGTGCCAGTAGTATGTATCCGGGACAGAACACCGGGGAGCTGTTTTTT. Translating gives CASSMYPGQNTGELFF.

Note on this clone: The sample has other DNA sequences that encode this CDR3 too. The V gene is TRBV7-3, the J gene TRBJ2-2; tentative D call: TRBD1 (5 bases). This CDR3 is built from 12 residues. Germline V gene data show CDR1 as SGHTA and CDR2 as FQGTGA. V was trimmed by 5 bases and J by 5 bases, leaving 6 bases between them. CDR3 residues: CASSPGTGELFF. CDR3 coding DNA: TGTGCCAGCAGCCCAGGGACCGGGGAGCTGTTTTTT.

In DNA, the CDR3 is TGCGCCAGCAGCTTGGGCGGGTCCACCGGGGAGCTGTTTTTT. It translates to CASSLGGSTGELFF. V is TRBV5-1 and J is TRBJ2-2; D is possibly TRBD2 (5 bases). The CDR3 sequence is 14 residues long. Germline V gene lookup returns CDR1 SGHRS and CDR2 YFSETQ. V lost 0 bases and J 4 bases, leaving 7 bases between the germline ends.

This chain joins TRBV6-5 and TRBJ2-1; perhaps TRBD2 as D (6 bases). Trimming removed 7 bases at V and 3 bases at J, with 13 bases between. The germline CDR1 and CDR2 sequences are MNHEY and SVGAGI. The CDR3 spans 14 residues. DNA of the CDR3: TGTGCCAGCAACCAAGGGGAGGTCTACAATGAGCAGTTCTTC. Residues: CASNQGEVYNEQFF.

The rearrangement joins TRBV6-5 to TRBJ1-5; a possible D gene is TRBD1 (5 bases). The CDR3 is 13 amino acids. V lost 4 bases and J lost 7, with 11 bases in between. Germline-derived CDR1 and CDR2 are MNHEY and SVGAGI. The CDR3 is CASSSGFRQPQHF. The CDR3 nucleotides are TGTGCCAGCAGTTCAGGGTTTCGCCAGCCCCAGCATTTT.

The J gene is TRBJ1-1, the V gene TRBV6-6; TRBD1 is a possible D gene (5 bases). The V gene's germline CDR1 is MNHNY and CDR2 SVGAGI (reference sequence). Trimming left V 6 bases short and J 3 bases short, with 11 bases between. This CDR3 has 13 residues. The CDR3 sequence: CASSSARDTEAFF. The CDR3 nucleotides are TGTGCCAGCAGCTCCGCCAGGGACACTGAAGCTTTCTTT.

This rearrangement joins TRBV6-5 to TRBJ1-2; D uncertain. The V and J ends lost 9 bases and 6 bases respectively, with 8 bases between them. The germline CDR1 and CDR2 sequences are MNHEY and SVGAGI. This CDR3 region has 10 residues. CDR3 amino acids: CARRGDGYTF. DNA of the CDR3: TGTGCCAGACGGGGTGATGGCTACACCTTC.

The chain joins TRBV18 to TRBJ2-4; TRBD1 matches at 8 bases. Germline V CDR1 and CDR2: KGHSH, LQKENI. Trimming removed 0 bases from V and 6 bases from J; junction bases left unmatched: 4. This CDR3 has 15 residues. The CDR3 nucleotides read TGTGCCAGCTCACCACCGCAGGACAGGGTAAACATTCAGTACTTC. This codes for CASSPPQDRVNIQYF.

The chain uses TRBV28 and TRBJ2-7; D is possibly TRBD1 (5 bases). In germline, CDR1 is MDHEN, CDR2 SYDVKM. CDR3 length: 16 residues. Trimming took off 8 bases at V and 3 bases at J, with 23 bases between the two ends. The CDR3 reads CASLGRDTKSFYEQYF. The CDR3 DNA follows: TGTGCCAGCCTGGGGCGAGACACTAAATCTTTCTACGAGCAGTACTTC.

The gene calls are TRBV25-1 and TRBJ2-7, with D tentatively TRBD1 (5 bases). The CDR3 runs to 11 residues. From germline, CDR1 is MGHDK and CDR2 SYGVNS. Trimming removed 10 bases from V and 6 bases from J, with 13 bases in between. CDR3 sequence (DNA): TGTGCCAACAGCGCAGGGTCCGAGCAGTACTTC. This encodes CANSAGSEQYF.

The CDR3 nucleotides are TGTGCCAGCAGCTTGGGGGGACAGGGGAGGACTGAAGCTTTCTTT. This sequence encodes CASSLGGQGRTEAFF. The chain uses TRBV11-3 and TRBJ1-1; 10 bases agree with TRBD1. Per germline, CDR1 SGHNT and CDR2 YENEEA. The CDR3 is made up of 15 amino acids. J gave up 5 bases and V 3 bases, and 6 bases lay outside the gene matches.

The chain uses TRBV18 and TRBJ1-1; TRBD1 matches 10 bases. V was clipped by 6 bases and J by 4 bases; unmatched bases: 8. The CDR3 consists of 15 residues. Germline CDR1 reads KGHSH; CDR2 reads LQKENI. CDR3 loop: CASSLGQGVGTEAFF. DNA for the CDR3: TGTGCCAGCTCTCTTGGACAGGGGGTCGGCACTGAAGCTTTCTTT.

This chain connects TRBV28 to TRBJ1-2; unclear D gene. The CDR3 contains 12 residues. V lost 4 bases and J lost 7, with 10 bases in between. Germline V lookup: CDR1 MDHEN, CDR2 SYDVKM. The CDR3 region has the DNA TGTGCCAGCAGTTCGGTTCTGAGTGGCTACACCTTC. Residues: CASSSVLSGYTF.

This sequence joins TRBV5-1 and TRBJ2-7; 9 nucleotides line up with TRBD2. V dropped 2 bases and J dropped 4; count of bases not matched to a gene: 4. The CDR3 runs to 14 residues. Germline V gene sequence: CDR1 SGHRS, CDR2 YFSETQ. CDR3 residues: CASSLGTSSYEQYV. The CDR3 DNA reads as TGCGCCAGCAGCTTAGGGACTAGCAGTTACGAGCAGTACGTC.

This chain uses TRBV7-2 with TRBJ2-5; D ambiguous. The germline V and J ends were trimmed by 5 bases and 0 bases, with 7 bases remaining between them. The germline V gene encodes CDR1 SGHTA and CDR2 FQGNSA. CDR3 size: 13 residues. The CDR3 reads CASSNSNQETQYF. CDR3 bases: TGTGCCAGCAGCAACAGTAACCAAGAGACCCAGTACTTC.

The V and J genes are TRBV5-1 and TRBJ1-1; D is unclear. V lost 3 bases to trimming and J lost 1 base, with 10 bases between them. Germline V gene lookup returns CDR1 SGHRS and CDR2 YFSETQ. The CDR3 runs to 14 residues. The CDR3 sequence: CASSWSGGNTEAFF. In DNA, the CDR3 is TGCGCCAGCAGCTGGAGCGGCGGGAACACTGAAGCTTTCTTT.